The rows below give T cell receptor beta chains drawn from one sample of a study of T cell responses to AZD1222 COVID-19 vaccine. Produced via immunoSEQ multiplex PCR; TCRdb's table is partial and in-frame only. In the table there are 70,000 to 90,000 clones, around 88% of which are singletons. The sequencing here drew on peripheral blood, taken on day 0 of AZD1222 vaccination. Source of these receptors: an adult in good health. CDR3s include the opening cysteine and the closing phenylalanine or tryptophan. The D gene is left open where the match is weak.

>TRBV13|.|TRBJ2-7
CASSLGRSHEQYF
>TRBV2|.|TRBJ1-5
CASKSGGNQPQHF
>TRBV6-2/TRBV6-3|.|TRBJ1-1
CASSNGGGGEAFF
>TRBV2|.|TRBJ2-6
CASVVGMLSGANVLTF
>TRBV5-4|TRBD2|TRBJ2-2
CASSSTSGSNTGELFF
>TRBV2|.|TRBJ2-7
CASKGGANVYEQYF
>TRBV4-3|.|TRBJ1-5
CASSPRWVLVSNQPQHF
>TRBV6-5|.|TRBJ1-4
CASSQWGEKLFF
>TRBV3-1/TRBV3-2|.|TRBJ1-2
CASSPVTRGYGYTF
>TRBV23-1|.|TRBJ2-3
CASSQPVSLGGLTDTQYF
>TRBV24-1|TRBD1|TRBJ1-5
CATSRGLNQPQHF
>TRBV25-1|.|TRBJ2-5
CASSDRQGGQETQYF
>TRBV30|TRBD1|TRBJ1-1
CAWSLGQILTEAFF
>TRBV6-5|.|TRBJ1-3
CASRDARTSGNTIYF
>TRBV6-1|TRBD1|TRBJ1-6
CASSERPQGTPLHF
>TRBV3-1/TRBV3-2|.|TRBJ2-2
CASSQEGGTGELFF
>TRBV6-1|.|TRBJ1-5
CASSEGGQGRWSNQPQHF
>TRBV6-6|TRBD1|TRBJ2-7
CASSYATGPYEQYF
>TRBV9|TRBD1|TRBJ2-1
CASSVAGQGYNEQFF
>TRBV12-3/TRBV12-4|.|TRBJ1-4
CASSLSVDEKLFF
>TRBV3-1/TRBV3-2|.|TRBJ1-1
CASTHDGRSEAFF
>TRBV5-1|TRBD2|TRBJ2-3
CASSLAGDRTDTQYF
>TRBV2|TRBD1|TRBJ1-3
CASNTGTGSGNTIYF
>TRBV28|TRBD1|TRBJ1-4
CASSLRQGGEKLFF
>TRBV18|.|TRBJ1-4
CASSLGRGGELFF
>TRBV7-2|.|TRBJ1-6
CASSSTDHHSPLHF
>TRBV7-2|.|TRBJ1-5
CASSSGRGQPQHF
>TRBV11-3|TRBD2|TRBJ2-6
CASSPGLAGGPGSGANVLTF
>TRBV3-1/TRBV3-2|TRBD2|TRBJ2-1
CASSQETGLAGVWEQFF
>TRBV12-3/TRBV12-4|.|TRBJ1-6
CASSLIGASPLHF
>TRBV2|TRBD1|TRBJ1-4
CASIVGGQGRNEKLFF
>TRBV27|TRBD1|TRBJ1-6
CASSLDRGLYNSPLHF
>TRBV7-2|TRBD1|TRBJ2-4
CASSSGQEKNIQYF
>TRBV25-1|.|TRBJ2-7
CASSELELYEQYF
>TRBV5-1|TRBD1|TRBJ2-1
CASSLGQGEQFF
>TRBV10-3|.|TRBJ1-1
CAISESGGLNTEAFF
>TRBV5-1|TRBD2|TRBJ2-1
CASSRQTSGIPDEQFF
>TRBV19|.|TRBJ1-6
CASSIKRNRASSYNSPLHF
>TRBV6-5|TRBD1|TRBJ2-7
CASSSGQGSYEQYF
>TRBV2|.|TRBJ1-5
CASSVGRHQPQHF
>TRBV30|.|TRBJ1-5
CAWINSRPRGQPQHF
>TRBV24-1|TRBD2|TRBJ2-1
CATSDLQASGIDEQFF
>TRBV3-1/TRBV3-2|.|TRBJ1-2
CASSQDWGAGYTF
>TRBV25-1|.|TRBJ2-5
CASTPSARAEETQYF
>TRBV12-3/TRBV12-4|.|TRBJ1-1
CASSADRNTEAFF
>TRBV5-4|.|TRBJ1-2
CASSNLIRPTNYGYTF
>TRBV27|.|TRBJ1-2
CASSLFGPGGGYTF
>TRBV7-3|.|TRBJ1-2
CASSLIGGFKDGYTF
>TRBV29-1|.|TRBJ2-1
CSVELNEQFF
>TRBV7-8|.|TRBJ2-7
CASSLAWEQYF
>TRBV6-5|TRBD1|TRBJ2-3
CASSYSGQGTQYF
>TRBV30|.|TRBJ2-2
CAWSVRRWGDTGELFF
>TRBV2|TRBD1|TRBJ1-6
CASSAQGAGNSPLHF
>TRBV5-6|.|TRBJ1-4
CASSYRRVQEKLFF
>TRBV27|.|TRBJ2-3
CASSPIQGRTDTQYF